The rows below give T cell receptor beta chains drawn from one sample of a study of beta chain features in type 1 diabetes. Some clones are missing from TCRdb's copy, which holds only in-frame ones; the method was immunoSEQ multiplex PCR. The table includes 200,000 to 250,000 clones, about 25% detected once. The source material was central memory CD4+ T cells from blood. The receptors derive from a young man in good health. CDR3s include the opening cysteine and the closing phenylalanine or tryptophan. The D gene is left open where the match is weak. Clone size is given for some rows only: seen once, a few or many times, or a class if the clone is expanded.

d_call: NA
v_call: TRBV28
j_call: TRBJ1-1
clone_size: once
cdr3_aa: CASSSGVGAFF
cdr3_nt: TGTGCCAGCAGTTCTGGGGTCGGTGCTTTCTTT

d_call: NA
v_call: TRBV4-3
j_call: TRBJ2-1
clone_size: NA
cdr3_aa: CASSQDWGRGYNEQFF
cdr3_nt: TGCGCCAGCAGCCAAGATTGGGGCAGGGGTTACAATGAGCAGTTCTTC

d_call: NA
v_call: TRBV6-5
j_call: TRBJ2-7
clone_size: NA
cdr3_aa: CASSYSGAAGQYF
cdr3_nt: TGTGCCAGCAGTTACTCAGGGGCCGCAGGGCAGTACTTC

d_call: NA
v_call: TRBV25-1
j_call: TRBJ2-7
clone_size: NA
cdr3_aa: CASQGYPYEQYF
cdr3_nt: TGTGCCAGTCAGGGATATCCCTACGAGCAGTACTTC

d_call: NA
v_call: TRBV20-1
j_call: TRBJ1-1
clone_size: NA
cdr3_aa: CSARYGTEAFF
cdr3_nt: TGCAGTGCTAGATATGGCACTGAAGCTTTCTTT

d_call: NA
v_call: TRBV6-1
j_call: TRBJ2-2
clone_size: few
cdr3_aa: CASIGVKNTGELFF
cdr3_nt: TGTGCCAGCATAGGAGTGAAGAACACCGGGGAGCTGTTTTTT

d_call: NA
v_call: TRBV6-5
j_call: TRBJ2-1
clone_size: NA
cdr3_aa: CASSYGGYNEQFF
cdr3_nt: TGTGCCAGCAGTTACGGGGGGTACAATGAGCAGTTCTTC

d_call: NA
v_call: TRBV2
j_call: TRBJ1-2
clone_size: few
cdr3_aa: CASSENGYTF
cdr3_nt: TGTGCCAGCAGTGAGAATGGCTACACCTTC

d_call: TRBD1
v_call: TRBV29-1
j_call: TRBJ2-7
clone_size: NA
cdr3_aa: CSVRDRGDEQYF
cdr3_nt: TGCAGCGTCAGGGACAGGGGCGACGAGCAGTACTTC

d_call: NA
v_call: TRBV7-2
j_call: TRBJ2-1
clone_size: few
cdr3_aa: CASSGGTRLQFF
cdr3_nt: TGTGCCAGCAGCGGGGGGACCCGGCTGCAGTTCTTC

d_call: NA
v_call: TRBV5-1
j_call: TRBJ2-2
clone_size: NA
cdr3_aa: CASKWGGRDTNTGELFF
cdr3_nt: TGCGCCAGCAAGTGGGGTGGTCGTGATACGAACACCGGGGAGCTGTTTTTT

d_call: NA
v_call: TRBV9
j_call: TRBJ2-1
clone_size: NA
cdr3_aa: CASSGGTPLGNEQFF
cdr3_nt: TGTGCCAGCAGCGGCGGGACGCCCTTAGGCAATGAGCAGTTCTTC

d_call: NA
v_call: TRBV7-9
j_call: TRBJ2-7
clone_size: NA
cdr3_aa: CASSPNGHSAYEQYF
cdr3_nt: TGTGCCAGCAGCCCGAACGGACACTCGGCCTACGAGCAGTACTTC

d_call: NA
v_call: TRBV4-3
j_call: TRBJ1-5
clone_size: NA
cdr3_aa: CASSQDRGVGNQPQHF
cdr3_nt: TGCGCCAGCAGCCAAGATAGAGGCGTCGGCAATCAGCCCCAGCATTTT

d_call: TRBD1
v_call: TRBV20-1
j_call: TRBJ1-1
clone_size: NA
cdr3_aa: CSAGTGYEAFF
cdr3_nt: TGCAGTGCTGGGACAGGTTACGAAGCTTTCTTT

d_call: NA
v_call: TRBV6-6
j_call: TRBJ1-6
clone_size: NA
cdr3_aa: CAYREGVHSPLHF
cdr3_nt: TGTGCCTACCGGGAAGGGGTCCATTCACCCCTCCACTTT

d_call: NA
v_call: TRBV14
j_call: TRBJ1-6
clone_size: NA
cdr3_aa: CASSQVSFNYMGNSPLHF
cdr3_nt: TGTGCCAGCAGCCAAGTTTCCTTTAACTACATGGGTAATTCACCCCTCCACTTT

d_call: NA
v_call: TRBV7-2
j_call: TRBJ2-3
clone_size: few
cdr3_aa: CASSSSGFTDTQYF
cdr3_nt: TGTGCCAGCAGCTCCTCCGGGTTCACAGATACGCAGTATTTT

d_call: TRBD1
v_call: TRBV7-9
j_call: TRBJ2-7
clone_size: NA
cdr3_aa: CASSSRDRDYEQYF
cdr3_nt: TGTGCCAGCAGCTCCCGGGACAGGGACTACGAGCAGTACTTC

d_call: NA
v_call: TRBV28
j_call: TRBJ2-1
clone_size: NA
cdr3_aa: CASSLRLGEQFF
cdr3_nt: TGTGCCAGCAGTTTAAGGCTCGGTGAGCAGTTCTTC

d_call: TRBD1
v_call: TRBV7-2
j_call: TRBJ2-7
clone_size: NA
cdr3_aa: CASTLRGTGYVYEQYF
cdr3_nt: TGTGCCAGCACCCTTAGGGGGACAGGGTACGTCTACGAGCAGTACTTC

d_call: NA
v_call: TRBV6-5
j_call: TRBJ2-6
clone_size: NA
cdr3_aa: CASKNSGANVLTF
cdr3_nt: TGTGCCAGCAAAAACTCTGGGGCCAACGTCCTGACTTTC

d_call: TRBD1
v_call: TRBV5-1
j_call: TRBJ1-1
clone_size: NA
cdr3_aa: CASSPRGQTEAFF
cdr3_nt: TGCGCCAGCAGCCCCAGGGGGCAAACTGAAGCTTTCTTT

d_call: TRBD1
v_call: TRBV11-2
j_call: TRBJ2-1
clone_size: few
cdr3_aa: CASSLRTGWGNEQFF
cdr3_nt: TGTGCCAGCAGCTTGAGGACAGGGTGGGGGAATGAGCAGTTCTTC

d_call: TRBD2
v_call: TRBV4-1
j_call: TRBJ2-1
clone_size: many
cdr3_aa: CASSQKGLADFSSYNEQFF
cdr3_nt: TGCGCCAGCAGCCAAAAGGGACTAGCCGACTTTAGCTCCTACAATGAGCAGTTCTTC

d_call: NA
v_call: TRBV5-4
j_call: TRBJ2-5
clone_size: NA
cdr3_aa: CASSQEGHGETQYF
cdr3_nt: TGTGCCAGCAGCCAAGAAGGGCACGGAGAGACCCAGTACTTC

d_call: NA
v_call: TRBV9
j_call: TRBJ2-5
clone_size: few
cdr3_aa: CASSVNPHQETQYF
cdr3_nt: TGTGCCAGCAGCGTTAACCCACACCAAGAGACCCAGTACTTC

d_call: NA
v_call: TRBV28
j_call: TRBJ2-7
clone_size: NA
cdr3_aa: CASSFPQGKEQYF
cdr3_nt: TGTGCCAGCAGTTTCCCTCAGGGGAAAGAGCAGTACTTC

d_call: TRBD1
v_call: TRBV7-2
j_call: TRBJ1-2
clone_size: NA
cdr3_aa: CASSLAGTVEGYTF
cdr3_nt: TGTGCCAGCAGCTTAGCAGGGACAGTGGAAGGCTACACCTTC

d_call: NA
v_call: TRBV6-5
j_call: TRBJ2-7
clone_size: NA
cdr3_aa: CASSYSRAGSYEQYF
cdr3_nt: TGTGCCAGCAGTTACTCGAGGGCAGGCTCCTACGAGCAGTACTTC

d_call: TRBD1
v_call: TRBV7-2
j_call: TRBJ1-1
clone_size: few
cdr3_aa: CASSLVGQGSTEAFF
cdr3_nt: TGTGCCAGCAGCTTAGTGGGACAGGGTAGTACTGAAGCTTTCTTT

d_call: TRBD1
v_call: TRBV5-5
j_call: TRBJ2-7
clone_size: few
cdr3_aa: CASSLEQGLSEQYF
cdr3_nt: TGTGCCAGCAGCTTGGAACAGGGGTTGAGCGAGCAGTACTTC

d_call: TRBD2
v_call: TRBV5-4
j_call: TRBJ2-1
clone_size: NA
cdr3_aa: CASRTGGGGEYNEQFF
cdr3_nt: TGTGCCAGCCGAACGGGTGGCGGGGGGGAATACAATGAGCAGTTCTTC

d_call: TRBD2
v_call: TRBV28
j_call: TRBJ2-1
clone_size: NA
cdr3_aa: CASSFRTSGRYGEQFF
cdr3_nt: TGTGCCAGCAGTTTTAGGACTAGCGGGAGGTATGGTGAGCAGTTCTTC

d_call: TRBD2
v_call: TRBV7-6
j_call: TRBJ2-1
clone_size: NA
cdr3_aa: CASSLSSGGYNEQFF
cdr3_nt: TGTGCCAGCAGCTTAAGTAGCGGGGGTTACAATGAGCAGTTCTTC

d_call: NA
v_call: TRBV5-1
j_call: TRBJ1-3
clone_size: few
cdr3_aa: CASSLDTGDTIYF
cdr3_nt: TGCGCCAGCAGCTTAGACACCGGAGACACCATATATTTT

d_call: NA
v_call: TRBV15
j_call: TRBJ1-2
clone_size: NA
cdr3_aa: CATSQDSYYGYTF
cdr3_nt: TGTGCCACCAGTCAGGACAGCTACTATGGCTACACCTTC

d_call: NA
v_call: TRBV30
j_call: TRBJ1-1
clone_size: few
cdr3_aa: CAWRPQTGTNTEAFF
cdr3_nt: TGTGCCTGGAGGCCTCAGACAGGCACGAACACTGAAGCTTTCTTT

d_call: NA
v_call: TRBV7-2
j_call: TRBJ2-2
clone_size: few
cdr3_aa: CASSLVPTNTGELFF
cdr3_nt: TGTGCCAGCAGCTTAGTTCCGACGAACACCGGGGAGCTGTTTTTT

d_call: NA
v_call: TRBV11-2
j_call: TRBJ2-5
clone_size: many
cdr3_aa: CASSSTQETQYF
cdr3_nt: TGTGCCAGCAGCTCCACCCAAGAGACCCAGTACTTC

d_call: TRBD1
v_call: TRBV5-4
j_call: TRBJ2-6
clone_size: few
cdr3_aa: CASANPGQGFSGANVLTF
cdr3_nt: TGTGCCAGTGCTAACCCGGGACAGGGGTTCAGTGGGGCCAACGTCCTGACTTTC

d_call: NA
v_call: TRBV7-9
j_call: TRBJ2-1
clone_size: NA
cdr3_aa: CASSLAKRNEQFF
cdr3_nt: TGTGCCAGCAGCTTAGCTAAACGGAATGAGCAGTTCTTC

d_call: TRBD1
v_call: TRBV7-9
j_call: TRBJ1-1
clone_size: NA
cdr3_aa: CASSLAEGQVGNTEAFF
cdr3_nt: TGTGCCAGCAGCTTAGCGGAAGGACAGGTGGGAAACACTGAAGCTTTCTTT

d_call: NA
v_call: TRBV14
j_call: TRBJ1-1
clone_size: few
cdr3_aa: CASSYGGSMNTEAFF
cdr3_nt: TGTGCCAGCAGCTACGGGGGCTCGATGAACACTGAAGCTTTCTTT

d_call: TRBD1
v_call: TRBV5-4
j_call: TRBJ2-7
clone_size: NA
cdr3_aa: CASSLDSTGAHEQYF
cdr3_nt: TGTGCCAGCAGCTTGGATTCGACAGGGGCCCACGAGCAGTACTTC